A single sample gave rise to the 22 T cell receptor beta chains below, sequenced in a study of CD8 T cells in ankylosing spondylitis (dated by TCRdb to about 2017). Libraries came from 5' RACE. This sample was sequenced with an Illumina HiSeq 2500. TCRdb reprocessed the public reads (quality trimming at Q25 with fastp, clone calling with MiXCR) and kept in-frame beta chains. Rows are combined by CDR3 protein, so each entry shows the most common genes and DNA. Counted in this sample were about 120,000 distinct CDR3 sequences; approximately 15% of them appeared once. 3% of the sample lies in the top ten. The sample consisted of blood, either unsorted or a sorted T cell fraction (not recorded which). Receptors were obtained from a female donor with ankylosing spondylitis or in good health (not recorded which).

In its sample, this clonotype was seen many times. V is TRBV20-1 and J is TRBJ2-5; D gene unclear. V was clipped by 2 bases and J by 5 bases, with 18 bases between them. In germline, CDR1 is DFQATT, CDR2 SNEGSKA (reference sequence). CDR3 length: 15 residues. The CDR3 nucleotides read TGCAGTGCTAGATCGCAGTGGGGTCGCAAGGAGACCCAGTACTTC. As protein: CSARSQWGRKETQYF.

This chain's CDR3 is CASSHLSSWAKNIQYF. The CDR3 DNA reads TGTGCCAGCAGCCACTTAAGTAGCTGGGCCAAAAACATTCAGTACTTC. The chain is built from TRBV27 and TRBJ2-4; D uncertain. The germline V and J ends were trimmed by 6 bases and 1 base, with 16 bases remaining between them. The CDR3 totals 16 residues. The germline gives CDR1 MNHEY, CDR2 SMNVEV (reference sequence).

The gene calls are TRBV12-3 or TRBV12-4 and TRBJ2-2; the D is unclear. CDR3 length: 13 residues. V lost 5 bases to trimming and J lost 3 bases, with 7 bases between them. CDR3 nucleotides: TGTGCCAGCAGTCCCCAATACACCGGGGAGCTGTTTTTT. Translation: CASSPQYTGELFF.

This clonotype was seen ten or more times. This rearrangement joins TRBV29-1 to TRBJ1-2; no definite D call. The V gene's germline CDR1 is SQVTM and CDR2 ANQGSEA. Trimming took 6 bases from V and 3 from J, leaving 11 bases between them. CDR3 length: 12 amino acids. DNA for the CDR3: TGCAGCGTAGAAACAGACTACTATGGCTACACCTTC. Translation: CSVETDYYGYTF.

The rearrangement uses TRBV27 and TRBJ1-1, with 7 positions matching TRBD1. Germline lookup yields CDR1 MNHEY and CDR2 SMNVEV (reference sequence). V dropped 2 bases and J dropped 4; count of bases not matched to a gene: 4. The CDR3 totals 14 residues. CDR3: CASSLQGVATEAFF. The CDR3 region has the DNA TGTGCCAGCAGTTTACAGGGGGTGGCCACTGAAGCTTTCTTT.

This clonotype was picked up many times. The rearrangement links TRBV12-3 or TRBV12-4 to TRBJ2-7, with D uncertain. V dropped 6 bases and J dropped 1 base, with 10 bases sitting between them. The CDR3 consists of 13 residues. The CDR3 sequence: CASSKGMSYEQYF. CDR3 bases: TGTGCCAGCAGCAAGGGCATGTCCTACGAGCAGTACTTC.

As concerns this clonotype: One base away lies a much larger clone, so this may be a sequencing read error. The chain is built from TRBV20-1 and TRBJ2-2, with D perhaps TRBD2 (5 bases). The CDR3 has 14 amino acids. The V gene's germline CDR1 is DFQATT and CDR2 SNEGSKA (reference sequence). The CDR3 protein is CSARQKLNTGELLF. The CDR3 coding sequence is TGCAGTGCTAGACAAAAACTGAACACCGGGGAGCTGCTTTTT.

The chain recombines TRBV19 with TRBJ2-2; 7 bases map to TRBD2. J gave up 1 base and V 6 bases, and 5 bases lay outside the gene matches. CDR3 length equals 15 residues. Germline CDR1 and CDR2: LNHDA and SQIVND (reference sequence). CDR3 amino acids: CASRIGGGNTGELFF. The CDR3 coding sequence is TGTGCCAGTAGAATCGGCGGGGGGAACACCGGGGAGCTGTTTTTT.

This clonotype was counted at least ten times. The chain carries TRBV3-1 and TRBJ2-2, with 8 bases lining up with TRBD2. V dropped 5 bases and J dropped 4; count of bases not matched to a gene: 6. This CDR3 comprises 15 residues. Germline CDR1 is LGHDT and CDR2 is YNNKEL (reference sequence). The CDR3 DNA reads TGTGCCAGCAGCAAACGGGGGGGCCGCACCGGGGAGCTGTTTTTT. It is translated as CASSKRGGRTGELFF.

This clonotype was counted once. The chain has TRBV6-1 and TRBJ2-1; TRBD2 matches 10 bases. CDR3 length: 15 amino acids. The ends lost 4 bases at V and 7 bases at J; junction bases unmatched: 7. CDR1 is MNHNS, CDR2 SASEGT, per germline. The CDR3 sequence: CASSVGLAGVNEQFF. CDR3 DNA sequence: TGTGCCAGCAGTGTCGGGCTAGCGGGAGTTAATGAGCAGTTCTTC.

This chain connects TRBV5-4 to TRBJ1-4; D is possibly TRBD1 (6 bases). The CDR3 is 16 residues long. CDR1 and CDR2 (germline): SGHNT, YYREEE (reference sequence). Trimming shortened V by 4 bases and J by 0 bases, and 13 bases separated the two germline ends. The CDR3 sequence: CASSIGQLTTNEKLFF. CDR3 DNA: TGTGCCAGCAGCATCGGACAGTTAACAACTAATGAAAAACTGTTTTTT.

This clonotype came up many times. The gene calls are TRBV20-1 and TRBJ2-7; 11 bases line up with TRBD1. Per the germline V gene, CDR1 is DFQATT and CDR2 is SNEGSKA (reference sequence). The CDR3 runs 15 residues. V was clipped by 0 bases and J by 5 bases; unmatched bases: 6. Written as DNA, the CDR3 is TGCAGTGCTAGAGATATCCAGGACAGGGGGCACGAGCAGTACTTC. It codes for CSARDIQDRGHEQYF.

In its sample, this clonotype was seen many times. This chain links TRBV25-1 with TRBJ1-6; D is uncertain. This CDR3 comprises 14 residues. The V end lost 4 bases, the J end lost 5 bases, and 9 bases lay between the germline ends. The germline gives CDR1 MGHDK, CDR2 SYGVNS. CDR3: CASSGWTHNSPLHF. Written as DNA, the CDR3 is TGTGCCAGCAGTGGGTGGACTCATAATTCACCCCTCCACTTT.

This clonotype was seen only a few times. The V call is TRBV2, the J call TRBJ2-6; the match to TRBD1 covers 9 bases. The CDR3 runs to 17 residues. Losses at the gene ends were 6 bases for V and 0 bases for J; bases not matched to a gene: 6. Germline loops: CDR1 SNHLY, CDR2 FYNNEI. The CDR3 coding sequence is TGTGCCAGCAGGGGACAGGGTTTGGACTCTGGGGCCAACGTCCTGACTTTC. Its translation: CASRGQGLDSGANVLTF. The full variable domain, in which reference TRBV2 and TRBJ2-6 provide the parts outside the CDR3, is EPEVTQTPSHQVTQMGQEVILRCVPISNHLYFYWYRQILGQKVEFLVSFYNNEISEKSEIFDDQFSVERPDGSNFTLKIRSTKLEDSAMYFCASRGQGLDSGANVLTFGAGSRLTVL.

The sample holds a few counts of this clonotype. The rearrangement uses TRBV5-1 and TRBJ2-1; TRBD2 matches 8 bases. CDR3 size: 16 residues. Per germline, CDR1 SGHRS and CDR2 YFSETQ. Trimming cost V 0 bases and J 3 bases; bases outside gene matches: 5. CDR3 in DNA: TGCGCCAGCAGCTTGGCCGAACTAGCGGTCTACAATGAGCAGTTCTTC. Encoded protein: CASSLAELAVYNEQFF.

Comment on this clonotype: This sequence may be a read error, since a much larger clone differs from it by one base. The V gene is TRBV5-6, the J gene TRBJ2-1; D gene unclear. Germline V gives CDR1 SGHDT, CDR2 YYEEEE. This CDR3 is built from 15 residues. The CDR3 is CASSFTRSSCNEQFF. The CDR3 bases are TGTGCCAGCAGCTTTACTCGGAGCTCCTGCAATGAGCAGTTCTTC. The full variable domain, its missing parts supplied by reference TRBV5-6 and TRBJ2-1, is DAGVTQSPTHLIKTRGQQVTLRCSPKSGHDTVSWYQQALGQGPQFIFQYYEEEERQRGNFPDRFSGHQFPNYSSELNVNALLLGDSALYLCASSFTRSSCNEQFFGPGTRLTVL.

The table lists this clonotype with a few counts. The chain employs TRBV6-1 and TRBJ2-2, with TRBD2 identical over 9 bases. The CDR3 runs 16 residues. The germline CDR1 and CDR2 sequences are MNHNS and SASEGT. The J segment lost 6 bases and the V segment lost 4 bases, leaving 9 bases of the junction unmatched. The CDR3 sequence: CASSVIPGLAPGELFF. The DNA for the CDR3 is TGTGCCAGCAGTGTAATCCCGGGACTAGCCCCCGGGGAGCTGTTTTTT.

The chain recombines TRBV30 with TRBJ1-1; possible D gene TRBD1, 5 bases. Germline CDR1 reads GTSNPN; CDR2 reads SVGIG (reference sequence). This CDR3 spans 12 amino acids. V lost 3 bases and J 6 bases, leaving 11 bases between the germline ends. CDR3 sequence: CAWSPGSPEAFF. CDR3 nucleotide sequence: TGTGCCTGGAGCCCAGGGAGCCCTGAAGCTTTCTTT.

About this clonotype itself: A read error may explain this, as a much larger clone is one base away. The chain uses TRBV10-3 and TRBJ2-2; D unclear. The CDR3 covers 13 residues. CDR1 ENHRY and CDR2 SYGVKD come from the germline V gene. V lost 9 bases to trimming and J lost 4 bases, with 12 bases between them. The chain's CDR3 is CAIHTVSTGELFF. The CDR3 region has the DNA TGTGCCATACACACGGTATCCACCGGGGAGCTGTTTTTT.

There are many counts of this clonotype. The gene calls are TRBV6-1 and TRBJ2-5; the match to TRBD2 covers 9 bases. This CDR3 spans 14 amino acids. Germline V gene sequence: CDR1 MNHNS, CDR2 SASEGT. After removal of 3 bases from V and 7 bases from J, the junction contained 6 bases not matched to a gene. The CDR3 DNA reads TGTGCCAGCAGTGAGCGGGGGGGAACGGGGACCCAGTACTTC. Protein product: CASSERGGTGTQYF.

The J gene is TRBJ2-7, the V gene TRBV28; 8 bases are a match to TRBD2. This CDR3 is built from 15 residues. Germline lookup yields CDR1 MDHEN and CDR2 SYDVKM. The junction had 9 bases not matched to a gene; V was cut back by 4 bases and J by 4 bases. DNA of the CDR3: TGTGCCAGCAGTTGGGGAGCGGGAGAGGCTTACGAGCAGTACTTC. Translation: CASSWGAGEAYEQYF.

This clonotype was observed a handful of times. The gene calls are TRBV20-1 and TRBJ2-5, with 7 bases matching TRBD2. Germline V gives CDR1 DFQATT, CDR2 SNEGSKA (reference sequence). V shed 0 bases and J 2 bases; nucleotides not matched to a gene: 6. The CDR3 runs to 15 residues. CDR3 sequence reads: CSARDSRREQETQYF. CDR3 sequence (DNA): TGCAGTGCTAGAGATTCCCGGCGGGAGCAAGAGACCCAGTACTTC.